The clone carrying this T cell receptor (beta chain) was detected once. The antigen is not known. The germline CDR1 and CDR2 sequences are SGHNT and YENEEA. Deletions cut 5 bases from V and 4 bases from J, with 11 bases between. This CDR3 is 13 amino acids long. Some clones are missing from TCRdb's copy, which holds only in-frame ones; the method was immunoSEQ multiplex PCR. The profile shows 90,000 to 120,000 clones, approximately 86% of them singletons. The data stem from a study of T cell responses to AZD1222 COVID-19 vaccine. Regarding the study as a whole: Variant regions that are unmutated are reportedly the target of nearly half of spike-specific TCRs. Donors, mostly white British, included more females; clonal diversity was possibly underestimated.

This TCR came from an adult in good health. The chain is built from TRBV11-3 and TRBJ1-2; no definite D call. The specimen comprised peripheral blood, sampled on day 0 of AZD1222 vaccination. CDR3 protein: CASSGNAGYGYTF. The CDR3, as DNA: TGTGCCAGCAGCGGTAACGCTGGCTATGGCTACACCTTC.